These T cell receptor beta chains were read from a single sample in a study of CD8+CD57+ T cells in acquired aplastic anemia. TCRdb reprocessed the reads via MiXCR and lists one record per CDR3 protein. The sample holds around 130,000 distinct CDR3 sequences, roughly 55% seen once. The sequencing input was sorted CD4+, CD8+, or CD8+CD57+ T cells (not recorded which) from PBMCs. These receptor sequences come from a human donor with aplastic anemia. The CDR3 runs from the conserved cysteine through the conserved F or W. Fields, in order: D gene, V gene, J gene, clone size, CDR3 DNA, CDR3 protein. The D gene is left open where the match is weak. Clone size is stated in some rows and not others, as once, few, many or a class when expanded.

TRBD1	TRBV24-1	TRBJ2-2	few	TGTGCCACCAGTGGCAGGGGGACACTTCCGAACACCGGGGAGCTGTTTTTT	CATSGRGTLPNTGELFF
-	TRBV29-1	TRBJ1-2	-	TGCAGCGTTGTCGCACCAACCCATCCTACGGCTAACTATGGCTACACCTTC	CSVVAPTHPTANYGYTF
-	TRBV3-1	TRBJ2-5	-	TGTGCCAGCAGCCCGCGGCCTGGGGAGACCCAGTACTTC	CASSPRPGETQYF
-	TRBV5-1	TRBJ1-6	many	TGCGCCAGCACCCAGGACCCTAATTCACCCCTCCACTTT	CASTQDPNSPLHF
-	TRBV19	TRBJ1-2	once	TGTGCCAGTAGTACGAAAGGGGGGTTAGGCCGGTATGGCTACACCTTC	CASSTKGGLGRYGYTF
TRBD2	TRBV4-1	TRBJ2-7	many	TGCGCCAGCAGCCAGATTAGCGGGGGGGCCGGGTACGAGCAGTACTTC	CASSQISGGAGYEQYF
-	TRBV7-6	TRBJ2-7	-	TGTGCCAGCAGCCCTGGGTACGGGGTCGACGAGCAGTACTTC	CASSPGYGVDEQYF
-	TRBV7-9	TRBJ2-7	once	TGTGCCACTAGTACCGGTCGCGCGTCCTACGAGCAGTACTTC	CATSTGRASYEQYF
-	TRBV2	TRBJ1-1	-	TGTGCCAGCAGTCCGCTACCGGGGAACACTGAAGCTTTCTTT	CASSPLPGNTEAFF
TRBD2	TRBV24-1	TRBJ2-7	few	TGTGCCACCAGTGATTGGACTAGCGGAGGGGTGGACGAGCAGTACTTC	CATSDWTSGGVDEQYF
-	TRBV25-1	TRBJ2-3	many	TGTGCCAGCAGTGAATTGGTTCAGGGTGAGACGCAGTATTTT	CASSELVQGETQYF
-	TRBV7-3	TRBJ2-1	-	TGTGCCAGCAGCAACCGCGGGACAAAAGGGGGCAATGAGCAGTTCTTC	CASSNRGTKGGNEQFF
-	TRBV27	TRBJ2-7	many	TGTGCCAGCAGTTTAGGGCAGGGCACTACCTACGAGCAGTACTTC	CASSLGQGTTYEQYF
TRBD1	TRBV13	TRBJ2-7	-	TGTGCCAGCAGCTTATCAGGGGGCCACTACGAGCAGTACTTC	CASSLSGGHYEQYF
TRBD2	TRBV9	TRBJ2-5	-	TGTGCCAGCAGCGTCGGGGGGGCGACGGAGACCCAGTACTTC	CASSVGGATETQYF
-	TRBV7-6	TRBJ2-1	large	TGTGCCAGCAGCTTTGGGACCCTCAATGAGCAGTTCTTC	CASSFGTLNEQFF
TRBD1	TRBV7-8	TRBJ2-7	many	TGTGCCAGCGCCAACATCCCAGACAGGGGTGGGTACGAGCAGTACTTC	CASANIPDRGGYEQYF
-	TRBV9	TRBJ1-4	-	TGTGCCAGCAGCGTCGCCGAAAAACTGTTTTTT	CASSVAEKLFF
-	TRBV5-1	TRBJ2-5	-	TGCGCCAGCAGCTTGGGCGGGTTTGGGGAAGAGACCCAGTACTTC	CASSLGGFGEETQYF
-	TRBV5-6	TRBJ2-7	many	TGTGCCAGCAACTCTAGGACGGCTCCCTACGAGCAGTACTTC	CASNSRTAPYEQYF
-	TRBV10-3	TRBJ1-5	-	TGTGCAACCGGGGATAGCAATCAGCCCCAGCATTTT	CATGDSNQPQHF
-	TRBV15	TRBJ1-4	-	TGTGCCACCAGCAGAGATCACGGGGCGACTAATGAAAAACTGTTTTTT	CATSRDHGATNEKLFF
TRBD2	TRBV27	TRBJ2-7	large	TGTGCCAGCAGCCGGGGACTATTAGCGAGGGAGCAGTACTTC	CASSRGLLAREQYF
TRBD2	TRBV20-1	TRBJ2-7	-	TGCAGTGCTAGAGGTCCTAGCGGGAAAAACGAGCAGTATTTC	CSARGPSGKNEQYF
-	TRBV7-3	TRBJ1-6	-	TGTGCCAGCAGTTACGGTGAGGGACCCCTCCACTTT	CASSYGEGPLHF
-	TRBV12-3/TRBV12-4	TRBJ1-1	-	TGTGCCAGCAGTTCCCGGGTAGAAGGGTTT	CASSSRVEGF
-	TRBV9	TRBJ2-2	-	TGTGCCAGCAGCGTAGTCGAGGGTCCCCAGGGCTGTGCGAACACCGGGGAGCTGTTTTTT	CASSVVEGPQGCANTGELFF
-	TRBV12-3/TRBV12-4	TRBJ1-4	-	TGTGCCAGCAGTACCGGAACAGGCCAAGGGGGTGAAAGACTGTTTTTT	CASSTGTGQGGERLFF
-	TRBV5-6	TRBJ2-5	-	TGTGCCAGCAGCTTGGTCGGCGGGATAGGGACCCAGTACTTC	CASSLVGGIGTQYF
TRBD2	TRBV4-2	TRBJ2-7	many	TGTGCCAGCAGCCAAGGGACTAGCGGGTTATACGAGCAGTACTTC	CASSQGTSGLYEQYF
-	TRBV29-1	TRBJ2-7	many	TGCAGCGTTCTCGTTAATCGGGACTCACGCACCTACGAGCAGTACTTC	CSVLVNRDSRTYEQYF
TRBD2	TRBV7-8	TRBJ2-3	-	TGTGCCAGCAGCTTAAGCGGGGGCACCAGCACAGATACGCAGTATTTT	CASSLSGGTSTDTQYF
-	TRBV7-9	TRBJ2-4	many	TGTGCCAGCAGCTTAATTCAGGGAGCCAAAAACATTCAGTACTTC	CASSLIQGAKNIQYF
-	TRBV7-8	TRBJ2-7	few	TGTGCCAGCAGCTTACGGGTGGATGGAGGGGGCGAGCAGTACTTC	CASSLRVDGGGEQYF
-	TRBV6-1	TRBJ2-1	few	TGTGCCAGCCGTCCTGGGGGCAGGAACAATGAGCAGTTCTTC	CASRPGGRNNEQFF
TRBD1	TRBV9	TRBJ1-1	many	TGTGCCAGCAGCGCCGACAGGGGAGAGAACACTGAAGCTTTCTTT	CASSADRGENTEAFF
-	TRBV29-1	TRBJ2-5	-	TGCAGCGTCCTCCGGGACTTCCAAGAGGCCCAGTACTTC	CSVLRDFQEAQYF
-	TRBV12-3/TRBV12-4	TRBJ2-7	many	TGTGCCAGCAGGGAGGGAGTGGGCGAGCAGTACTTC	CASREGVGEQYF
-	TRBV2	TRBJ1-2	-	TGTGCCAGCAGTACTCAGGGGAAGTGGGGCTACACCTTC	CASSTQGKWGYTF
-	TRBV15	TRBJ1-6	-	TGTGCCACCAGCAATGATCCTAACTCACCCCTCCACTTT	CATSNDPNSPLHF
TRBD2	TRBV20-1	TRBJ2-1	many	TGCAGTGCTAGAGACGGGGGGAGGGACTACAATGAGCAGTTCTTC	CSARDGGRDYNEQFF
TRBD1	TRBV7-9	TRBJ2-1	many	TGTGCCAGCAGCTCGCCGACAGGGAGCTTACGGCAGTTCTTC	CASSSPTGSLRQFF